This TCR beta chain was identified during a study of T cells in Graves' hyperthyroidism and ophthalmopathy. Whole-study findings and limits: Blood also carried most thyroid clonotypes expanded above 0.001.

A remark on this clonotype: Antigen: not known.

The CDR3 extends over 10 amino acids. Germline CDR1 and CDR2: SQVTM and ANQGSEA. V was pared by 4 bases and J by 3 bases, with 3 bases between. Clinicians diagnosed patients from clinical symptoms, serum thyroxine and TRAb, thyroid ultrasound and orbital computed tomography. TCR beta CDR3 sequences were amplified from RNA transcripts. Using the HTBI primer set, a first-round RT-PCR was run on the TCR CDR3. TCRdb re-called the multiplex PCR reads with MiXCR, one entry per CDR3 protein. The sample has 450,000 to 700,000 distinct CDR3 sequences, roughly 50% seen once. The receptor was isolated from an adult woman with Graves' disease, either hyperthyroidism or ophthalmopathy (not recorded which). The genes are TRBV29-1 and TRBJ2-5; D is unclear. Material for sequencing was peripheral blood or thyroid tissue (not recorded which). The CDR3 spells CSVGEETQYF. The DNA of the CDR3 is TGCAGCGTTGGGGAAGAGACCCAGTACTTC.